This T cell receptor beta chain was identified during a study of shared clonotypes between healthy human individuals. Overall study: Sampling drew on donors who were a couple of women and a few men aged 18 to 49. The study used three CD4 naive, three CD4 memory, two CD8 naive and one CD8 memory plate per donor.

From germline, CDR1 is SGDLS and CDR2 YYNGEE. The CDR3 is 13 residues long. V was shortened by 4 bases and J by 0 bases, with 5 bases between the two germline ends. For every subset, genomic DNA was evenly distributed across several immunoSEQ plates. The assay was immunoSEQ multiplex PCR, and TCRdb's table has in-frame clones only and misses some. This sample has about 1.1 million clones, with 60% to 80% found just once. The healthy adult donors were HIV-negative and reported no recent acute infections or vaccinations. This clonotype was obtained from a man younger than 35 in good health. Some clones in this sample may be carry-over from other donors' samples. The sample consisted of memory CD4+ T cells from PBMCs. Documented subset: CD45RA-negative fraction. The chain couples TRBV9 to TRBJ1-5; no clear D gene. CDR3 nucleotide sequence: TGTGCCAGCAGCACCTATAGCAATCAGCCCCAGCATTTT. It is translated as CASSTYSNQPQHF.